A single sample gave rise to the 20 T cell receptor beta chains below, sequenced in a study of blood T cell repertoires in COVID-19. Clones were sequenced by immunoSEQ multiplex PCR, and TCRdb holds only the in-frame ones, with some missing. The sample has 130,000 to 150,000 clones; 85% to 90% are singletons. Material for sequencing was PBMCs or T cells enriched from blood (not recorded which). The receptors shown here come from a man aged 55 to 70 who had recovered from COVID-19.

The chain links TRBV18 to TRBJ2-2; 7 nucleotides match TRBD2. This CDR3 has 17 amino acids. Germline-derived CDR1 and CDR2 are KGHSH and LQKENI. With V trimmed by 0 bases and J by 1 base, 5 bases remained unmatched. CDR3 DNA: TGTGCCAGCTCACCACCTGGGATAGCGGGGAACACCGGGGAGCTGTTTTTT. Translation gives CASSPPGIAGNTGELFF.

The chain is built from TRBV29-1 and TRBJ2-3; possible D gene TRBD2, 6 bases. Per germline, CDR1 SQVTM and CDR2 ANQGSEA. This CDR3 has 14 amino acids. Trimming removed 7 bases from V and 2 bases from J, with 16 bases in between. Here the CDR3 reads CSAEPGTHTDTQYF. The CDR3 DNA follows: TGCAGCGCCGAACCGGGGACTCACACAGATACGCAGTATTTT.

The chain is built from TRBV5-1 and TRBJ2-7; D is possibly TRBD1 (5 bases). This CDR3 has 13 amino acids. The V gene lost 4 bases and the J gene lost 3 bases, with 11 bases spanning the gap. Per the germline V gene, CDR1 is SGHRS and CDR2 is YFSETQ. In nucleotides, the CDR3 is TGCGCCAGCAGCCGGACACCTTACTACGAGCAGTACTTC. Translating gives CASSRTPYYEQYF.

The rearrangement uses TRBV10-2 and TRBJ2-7; no reliable D call. Deletions cut 2 bases from V and 2 bases from J, with 13 bases between. The CDR3 runs to 15 residues. The germline V gene has CDR1 WSHSY and CDR2 SAAADI. Here the CDR3 reads CASSEVGSTAYEQYF. The CDR3 DNA sequence: TGCGCCAGCAGTGAGGTCGGCAGCACAGCCTACGAGCAGTACTTC.

The chain links TRBV3-1 (or the pseudogene TRBV3-2) to TRBJ2-7; TRBD2 matches 10 bases. J gave up 3 bases and V 1 base, and 3 bases lay outside the gene matches. This CDR3 contains 15 residues. Germline V gene sequence: CDR1 LGHDT, CDR2 YNNKEL (reference sequence). CDR3 coding DNA: TGTGCCAGCAGCCAAGCACTAGCGGGACTCTACGAGCAGTACTTC. Residues: CASSQALAGLYEQYF.

The J gene is TRBJ2-6, the V gene TRBV7-7, with D possibly being TRBD1 (6 bases). The germline CDR1 and CDR2 sequences are SSHAT and FNYEAQ (reference sequence). The CDR3 loop spans 16 amino acids. V shed 5 bases and J shed 4 bases, with 15 bases lying between them. The CDR3 DNA reads TGTGCCAGCAGCCCCCAGGGGTCGGGGGGGGCCAACGTCCTGACTTTC. It encodes CASSPQGSGGANVLTF.

The rearrangement uses TRBV21-1 and TRBJ1-5; TRBD1 is the table's D call, not checked against the DNA. TRBV21-1 is described as a pseudogene. The CDR3 is 18 residues long. CDR3 region: CASSKVGGRRLRNQPQHF. The CDR3 DNA sequence: TGTGCCAGCAGCAAAGTTGGGGGCAGGAGGTTGCGCAATCAGCCCCAGCATTTT.

The chain links TRBV18 to TRBJ1-3; the D is unclear. Germline V gene lookup returns CDR1 KGHSH and CDR2 LQKENI. This CDR3 is built from 15 residues. V was trimmed by 4 bases and J by 4 bases, leaving 14 bases between them. DNA for the CDR3: TGTGCCAGCTCACTAGACCGGACTCTCGGAAACACCATATATTTT. It yields the protein CASSLDRTLGNTIYF.

The chain has TRBV3-1 (or the pseudogene TRBV3-2) and TRBJ2-7; D is perhaps TRBD2 (6 bases). CDR3 length: 17 amino acids. Germline loops: CDR1 LGHDT, CDR2 YNNKEL (reference sequence). V dropped 2 bases and J dropped 0 bases, with 17 bases sitting between them. The CDR3 reads CASSQLWGGTSSYEQYF. As DNA, the CDR3 is TGTGCCAGCAGCCAACTCTGGGGCGGGACCAGCTCCTACGAGCAGTACTTC.

This clone appeared a single time. This sequence joins TRBV10-1 and TRBJ2-7; 8 nucleotides match TRBD1. V lost 2 bases and J lost 3; bases outside the gene matches: 0. Germline CDR1 WNHNN, CDR2 SYGVQD (reference sequence). The CDR3 has 13 residues. As DNA, the CDR3 is TGCGCCAGCAGTGAGACAGGGGGCTACGAGCAGTACTTC. Amino acid sequence: CASSETGGYEQYF.

The CDR3 spells CASTLQNEQFF. The CDR3 DNA is TGTGCCAGCACCCTTCAGAATGAGCAGTTCTTC. The V gene is TRBV12-3 or TRBV12-4, the J gene TRBJ2-1; D remains ambiguous. V was trimmed by 7 bases and J by 7 bases, leaving 8 bases between them. This CDR3 spans 11 amino acids.

The chain combines TRBV5-6 with TRBJ2-3, with 9 bases that match TRBD1. With V trimmed by 2 bases and J by 3 bases, 4 bases remained unmatched. This CDR3 is 15 amino acids long. Germline CDR1 SGHDT, CDR2 YYEEEE. The CDR3 region has the DNA TGTGCCAGCAGCTTAGACAGGGGGTGGACAGATACGCAGTATTTT. Amino acids: CASSLDRGWTDTQYF.

V usage is TRBV3-1 (or the pseudogene TRBV3-2) and J usage is TRBJ1-1, with TRBD1 as a possible D gene (6 bases). The CDR3 sequence is 14 residues long. Trimming shortened V by 8 bases and J by 3 bases, and 16 bases separated the two germline ends. Germline lookup yields CDR1 LGHDT and CDR2 YNNKEL (reference sequence). CDR3 sequence reads: CASAKGGGYTEAFF. The CDR3 DNA follows: TGTGCCAGCGCCAAGGGAGGGGGTTACACTGAAGCTTTCTTT.

This chain uses TRBV6-4 with TRBJ2-3; TRBD2 matches 10 bases. The V gene's germline CDR1 is MRHNA and CDR2 SNTAGT. V shed 2 bases and J 0 bases; nucleotides not matched to a gene: 8. The CDR3 sequence is 18 residues long. The CDR3 loop is CASSDPSGRAPSTDTQYF. The CDR3 nucleotides are TGTGCCAGCAGTGACCCCAGCGGGAGGGCCCCTAGCACAGATACGCAGTATTTT.

V and J are TRBV19 and TRBJ1-2, with 7 bases aligning to TRBD1. The V segment lost 7 bases and the J segment 6 bases; nucleotides outside the gene matches: 14. Per the germline V gene, CDR1 is LNHDA and CDR2 is SQIVND (reference sequence). CDR3 size: 15 residues. The CDR3 loop reads CASNSVFGGGDGYTF. CDR3 coding DNA: TGTGCCAGTAATTCGGTGTTTGGAGGGGGCGATGGCTACACCTTC.

CDR3 DNA: TGCGCCAGCAGCAGGGGGAGCCGCGCTGAAGCTTTCTTT. This translates into CASSRGSRAEAFF. The chain employs TRBV5-1 and TRBJ1-1, with a weak D call TRBD1 (6 bases). Trimming stripped 4 bases from V and 6 bases from J, with 13 bases between. This CDR3 region has 13 residues. Germline V CDR1 and CDR2: SGHRS, YFSETQ.

The chain employs TRBV11-2 and TRBJ2-3; 7 bases map to TRBD2. The CDR3 runs 15 residues. CDR1 is SGHAT, CDR2 FQNNGV, per germline. V was clipped by 4 bases and J by 6 bases; unmatched bases: 10. The CDR3 region has the DNA TGTGCCAGCAGCTCCCGTGCGGGGGACGGGGATACGCAGTATTTT. It codes for CASSSRAGDGDTQYF.

The genes are TRBV28 and TRBJ2-7; TRBD1 might be the D (6 bases). This CDR3 contains 16 residues. Trimming shortened V by 4 bases and J by 0 bases, and 16 bases separated the two germline ends. Germline CDR1 and CDR2: MDHEN and SYDVKM. DNA of the CDR3: TGTGCCAGCAGTTCATACTCTCGGACAGCCTCCTACGAGCAGTACTTC. It yields the protein CASSSYSRTASYEQYF.

J is TRBJ2-1 and V is TRBV19; the D gene is possibly TRBD1 (5 bases). Germline V gives CDR1 LNHDA, CDR2 SQIVND (reference sequence). The CDR3 length is 15 residues. Between the trimmed V and J ends, which lost 5 bases and 1 base, there was a span of 12 bases. CDR3: CASSRQGFSYNEQFF. The CDR3 DNA is TGTGCCAGTAGTCGTCAGGGCTTTTCCTACAATGAGCAGTTCTTC.

The chain has TRBV30 and TRBJ1-3; D is ambiguous. Germline V CDR1 and CDR2: GTSNPN, SVGIG (reference sequence). There are 14 residues in the CDR3. The ends were cut back, 1 base at V and 0 bases at J, with 7 bases in the middle. Written as DNA, the CDR3 is TGTGCCTGGAGTGGTGGGCTCTCTGGAAACACCATATATTTT. It yields the protein CAWSGGLSGNTIYF.